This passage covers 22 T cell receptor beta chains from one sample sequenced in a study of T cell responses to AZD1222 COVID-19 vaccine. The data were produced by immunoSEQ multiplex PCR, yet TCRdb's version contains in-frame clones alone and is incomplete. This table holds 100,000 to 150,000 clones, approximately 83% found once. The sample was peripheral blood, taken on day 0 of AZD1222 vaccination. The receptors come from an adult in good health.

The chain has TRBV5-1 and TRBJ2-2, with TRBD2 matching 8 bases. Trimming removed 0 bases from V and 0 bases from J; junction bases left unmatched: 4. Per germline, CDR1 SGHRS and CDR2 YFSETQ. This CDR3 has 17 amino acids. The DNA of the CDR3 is TGCGCCAGCAGCTTGGAAAAAGCGGGGGCGAACACCGGGGAGCTGTTTTTT. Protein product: CASSLEKAGANTGELFF.

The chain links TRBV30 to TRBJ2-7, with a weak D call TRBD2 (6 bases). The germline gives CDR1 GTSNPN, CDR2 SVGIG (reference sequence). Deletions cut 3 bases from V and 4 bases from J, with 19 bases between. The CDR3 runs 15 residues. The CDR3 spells CAWSTPGTGLYEQYF. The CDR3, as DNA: TGTGCCTGGAGCACCCCCGGGACTGGCTTATACGAGCAGTACTTC. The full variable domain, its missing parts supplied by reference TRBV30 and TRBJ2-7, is SQTIHQWPATLVQPVGSPLSLECTVEGTSNPNLYWYRQAAGRGLQLLFYSVGIGQISSEVPQNLSASRPQDRQFILSSKKLLLSDSGFYLCAWSTPGTGLYEQYFGPGTRLTVT.

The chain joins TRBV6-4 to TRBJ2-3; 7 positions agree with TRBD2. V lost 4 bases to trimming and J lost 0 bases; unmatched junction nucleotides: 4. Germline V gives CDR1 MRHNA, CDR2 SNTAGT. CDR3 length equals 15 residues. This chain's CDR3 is CASSVGGGSTDTQYF. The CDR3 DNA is TGTGCCAGCAGTGTTGGCGGGGGAAGCACAGATACGCAGTATTTT.

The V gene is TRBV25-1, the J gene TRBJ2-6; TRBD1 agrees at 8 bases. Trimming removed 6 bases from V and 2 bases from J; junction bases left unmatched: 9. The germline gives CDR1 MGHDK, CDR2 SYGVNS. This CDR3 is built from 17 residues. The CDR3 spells CASSLGQGVPGANVLTF. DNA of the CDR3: TGTGCCAGCAGCCTAGGACAGGGCGTACCTGGGGCCAACGTCCTGACTTTC.

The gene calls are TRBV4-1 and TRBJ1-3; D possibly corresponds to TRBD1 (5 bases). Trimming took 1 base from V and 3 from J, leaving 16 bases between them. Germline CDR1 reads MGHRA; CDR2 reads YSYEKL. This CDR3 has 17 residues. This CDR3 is CASSQGFAGEGGNTIYF. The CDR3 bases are TGCGCCAGCAGCCAAGGGTTTGCGGGGGAGGGTGGAAACACCATATATTTT.

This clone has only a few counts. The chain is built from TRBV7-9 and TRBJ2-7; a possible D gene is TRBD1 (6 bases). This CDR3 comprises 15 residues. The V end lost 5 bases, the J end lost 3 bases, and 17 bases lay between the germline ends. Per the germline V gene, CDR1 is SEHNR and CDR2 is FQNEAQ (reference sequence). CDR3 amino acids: CASSPRGVGIYEQYF. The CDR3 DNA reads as TGTGCCAGCAGCCCCAGGGGAGTGGGGATCTACGAGCAGTACTTC.

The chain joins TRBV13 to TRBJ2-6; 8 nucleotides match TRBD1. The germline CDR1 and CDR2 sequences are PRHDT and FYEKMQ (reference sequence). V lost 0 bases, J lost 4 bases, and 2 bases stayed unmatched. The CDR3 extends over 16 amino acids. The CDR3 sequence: CASSLGDRAGANVLTF. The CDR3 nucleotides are TGTGCCAGCAGCTTAGGGGACAGGGCCGGGGCCAACGTCCTGACTTTC.

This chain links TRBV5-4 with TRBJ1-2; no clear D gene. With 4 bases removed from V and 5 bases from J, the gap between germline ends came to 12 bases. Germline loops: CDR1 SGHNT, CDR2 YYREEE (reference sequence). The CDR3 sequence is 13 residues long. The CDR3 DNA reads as TGTGCCAGCAGCCCCGGACGGCCTTATGGCTACACCTTC. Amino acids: CASSPGRPYGYTF.

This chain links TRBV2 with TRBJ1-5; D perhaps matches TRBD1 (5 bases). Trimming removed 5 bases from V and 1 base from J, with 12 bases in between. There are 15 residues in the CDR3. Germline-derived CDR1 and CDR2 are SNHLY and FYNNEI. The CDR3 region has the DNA TGTGCCAGCAGTCTCGGGGCAGGGAGCAATCAGCCCCAGCATTTT. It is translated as CASSLGAGSNQPQHF.

The CDR3 here is CASSSRLAGDYNEQFF. DNA of the CDR3: TGTGCCAGCAGTTCTAGACTAGCGGGAGACTACAATGAGCAGTTCTTC. The rearrangement uses TRBV6-5 and TRBJ2-1, with 12 bases aligning to TRBD2. Germline V gene lookup returns CDR1 MNHEY and CDR2 SVGAGI. V shed 4 bases and J 3 bases; nucleotides not matched to a gene: 4. This CDR3 contains 16 residues.

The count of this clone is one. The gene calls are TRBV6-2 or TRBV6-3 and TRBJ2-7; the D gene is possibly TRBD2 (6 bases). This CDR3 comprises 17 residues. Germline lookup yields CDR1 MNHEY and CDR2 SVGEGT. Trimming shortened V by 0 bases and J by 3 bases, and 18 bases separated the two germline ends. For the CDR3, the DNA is TGTGCCAGCAGTTACTCGAGGTCTGCTAGCGACTACTACGAGCAGTACTTC. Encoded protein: CASSYSRSASDYYEQYF.

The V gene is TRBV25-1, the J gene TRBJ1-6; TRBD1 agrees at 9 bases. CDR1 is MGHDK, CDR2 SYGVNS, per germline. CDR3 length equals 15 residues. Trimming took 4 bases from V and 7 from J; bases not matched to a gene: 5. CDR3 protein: CASSGGTGRNSPLHF. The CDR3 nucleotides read TGTGCCAGCAGTGGGGGGACAGGGCGGAATTCACCCCTCCACTTT.

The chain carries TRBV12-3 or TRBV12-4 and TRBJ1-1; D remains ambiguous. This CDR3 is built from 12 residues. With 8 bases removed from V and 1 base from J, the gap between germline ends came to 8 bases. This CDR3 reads CASRNQNTEAFF. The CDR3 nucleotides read TGTGCCAGCCGCAATCAGAACACTGAAGCTTTCTTT.

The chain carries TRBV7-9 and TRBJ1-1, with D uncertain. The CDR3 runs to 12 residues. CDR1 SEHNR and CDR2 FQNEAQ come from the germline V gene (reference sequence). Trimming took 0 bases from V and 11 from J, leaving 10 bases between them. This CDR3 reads CASSLAPQAAFF. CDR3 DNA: TGTGCCAGCAGCTTAGCCCCCCAAGCGGCTTTCTTT.

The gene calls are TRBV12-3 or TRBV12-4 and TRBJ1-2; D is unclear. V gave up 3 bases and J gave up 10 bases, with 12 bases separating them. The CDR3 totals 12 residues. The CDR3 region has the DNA TGTGCCAGCAGTTTCGATGGTAGGGACTACACCTTC. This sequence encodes CASSFDGRDYTF.

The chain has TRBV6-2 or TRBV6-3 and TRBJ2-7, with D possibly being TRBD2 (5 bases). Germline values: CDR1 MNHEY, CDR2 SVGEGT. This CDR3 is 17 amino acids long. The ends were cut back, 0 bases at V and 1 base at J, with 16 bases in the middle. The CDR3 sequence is CASSYSLGGFESYEQYF. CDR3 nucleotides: TGTGCCAGCAGTTACTCTCTAGGCGGGTTTGAATCCTACGAGCAGTACTTC.

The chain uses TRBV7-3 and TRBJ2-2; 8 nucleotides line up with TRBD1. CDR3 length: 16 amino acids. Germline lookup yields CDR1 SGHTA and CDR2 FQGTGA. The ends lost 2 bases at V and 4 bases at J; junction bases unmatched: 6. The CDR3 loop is CASSLGQGASTGELFF. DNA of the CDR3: TGTGCCAGCAGCTTAGGCCAGGGGGCAAGCACCGGGGAGCTGTTTTTT.

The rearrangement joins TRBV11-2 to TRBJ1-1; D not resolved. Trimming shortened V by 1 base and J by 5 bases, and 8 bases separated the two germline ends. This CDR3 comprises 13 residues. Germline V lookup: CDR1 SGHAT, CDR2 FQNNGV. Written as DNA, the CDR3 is TGTGCCAGCAGCTTAGTTGGAGGGACTGAAGCTTTCTTT. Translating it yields CASSLVGGTEAFF.

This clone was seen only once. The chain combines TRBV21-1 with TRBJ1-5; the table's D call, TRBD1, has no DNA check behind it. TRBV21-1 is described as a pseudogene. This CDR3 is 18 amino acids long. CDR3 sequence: CASSIGQGGSRGNQPQHF. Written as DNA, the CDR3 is TGTGCCAGCAGCATCGGACAGGGGGGGTCTAGGGGCAATCAGCCCCAGCATTTT.

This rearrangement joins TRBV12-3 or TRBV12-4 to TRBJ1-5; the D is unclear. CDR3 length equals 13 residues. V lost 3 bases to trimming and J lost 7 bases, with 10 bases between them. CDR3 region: CASSFTVKQPQHF. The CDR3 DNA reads TGTGCCAGCAGTTTCACAGTGAAACAGCCCCAGCATTTT.

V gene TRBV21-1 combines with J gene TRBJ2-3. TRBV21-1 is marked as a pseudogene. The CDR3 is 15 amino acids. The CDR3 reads CASRAGTYDTDTQYF. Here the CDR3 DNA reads TGTGCCAGCAGAGCCGGGACCTACGACACAGATACGCAGTATTTT.

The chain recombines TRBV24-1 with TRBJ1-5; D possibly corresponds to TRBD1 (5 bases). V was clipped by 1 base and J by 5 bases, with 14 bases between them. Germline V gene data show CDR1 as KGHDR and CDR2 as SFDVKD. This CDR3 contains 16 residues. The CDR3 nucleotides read TGTGCCACCAGTGATTTAGCTGGGGCAGGACATCAGCCCCAGCATTTT. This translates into CATSDLAGAGHQPQHF.